This is a list of T cell receptor beta chains from one sample in a study of identical twins. TCRdb itself ran the 5' RACE reads through MiXCR, one entry per CDR3 protein. This sample yields 450,000 or so distinct CDR3 sequences, of which 20% to 25% are seen a single time; 2.9% belongs to the top ten. The sample also formed part of further work on T cells expressing NK-cell markers.

Sequencing was done on a sample of CD4+ T cells sorted from blood. The receptors originated from a woman under 30 in good health. The CDR3 runs from the conserved cysteine through the conserved F or W. The D gene is left open where the match is weak. The size of a clone is reported for some rows only, either as once, few or many, or as a class for expanded clones.

d_call	clone_size	v_call	j_call	cdr3_nt	cdr3_aa
TRBD2	few	TRBV5-6	TRBJ2-5	TGTGCCAGCAGCTCAACAGGTTCGGGAGGAGAGACCCAGTACTTC	CASSSTGSGGETQYF
TRBD2	few	TRBV20-1	TRBJ2-1	TGCAGTGCTAGAGATGGGGCGGGAGTGGGAAATGAGCAGTTCTTC	CSARDGAGVGNEQFF
-	-	TRBV12-3/TRBV12-4	TRBJ2-7	TGTGCCAGCAGTCGAGGTACCAGGGGTTACGAGCAGTACTTC	CASSRGTRGYEQYF
-	-	TRBV11-2	TRBJ2-3	TGTGCCAGCAGCTTAGAAAGTCTGGGCACAGATACGCAGTATTTT	CASSLESLGTDTQYF
-	-	TRBV11-2	TRBJ2-3	TGTGCCAGCAGCTTAGGGAGGCCTCCAGATACGCAGTATTTT	CASSLGRPPDTQYF
-	-	TRBV12-3/TRBV12-4	TRBJ1-4	TGTGCCAGCAGCTCAAAACAGCCAAAACTGTTTTTT	CASSSKQPKLFF
-	-	TRBV20-1	TRBJ1-6	TGCAGTGCTAGCAGACAATCGGGTTCACCCCTCCACTTT	CSASRQSGSPLHF
-	few	TRBV12-3/TRBV12-4	TRBJ2-7	TGTGCCAGCAGTTTAGAGGCCAAGCAGTACTTC	CASSLEAKQYF
-	few	TRBV9	TRBJ2-3	TGTGCCAGCAGCGGGAACAGCGGAGGTGGGGATACGCAGTATTTT	CASSGNSGGGDTQYF
-	few	TRBV5-4	TRBJ2-2	TGTGCCAGCAGCTTGGAAGGGGGGGAGGTGGTGGAGCTGTTTTTT	CASSLEGGEVVELFF
-	few	TRBV21-1	TRBJ1-1	TGTGCCAGCAGCAAAGCGCGGGACAGGCGAAACACTGAAGCTTTCTTT	CASSKARDRRNTEAFF
-	-	TRBV6-1	TRBJ2-1	TGTGCCAGCAGTGCATCCTACAATGAGCAGTTCTTC	CASSASYNEQFF
TRBD2	once	TRBV5-1	TRBJ2-3	TGCGCCAGCAAGGGCGGGGGGGCCGGTGACCAAGATTTT	CASKGGGAGDQDF
-	-	TRBV5-1	TRBJ2-7	TGCGCCAGCAGCTTGATTATCAGCTCCTACGAGCAGTACTTC	CASSLIISSYEQYF
TRBD2	-	TRBV4-2	TRBJ2-2	TGTGCCAGCAGCCAGAGCGGGGGGGACACCGGGGAGCTGTTTTTT	CASSQSGGDTGELFF
-	-	TRBV5-1	TRBJ1-6	TGCGCCAGCAGCTTGGGAGGGACGGAGTCACCCCTCCACTTT	CASSLGGTESPLHF
TRBD1	-	TRBV29-1	TRBJ2-1	TGCAGCGTTGAAAGACAGGGAAGCTACAATGAGCAGTTCTTC	CSVERQGSYNEQFF
-	-	TRBV10-2	TRBJ1-5	TGCGCCAGCAGTGAGATCGGGGTAGGCAATCAGCCCCAGCATTTT	CASSEIGVGNQPQHF
-	-	TRBV5-1	TRBJ2-2	TGCGCCAGCAGCCCACCGGACTCCGCCCCCACCGGGGAGCTGTTTTTT	CASSPPDSAPTGELFF
-	-	TRBV12-3/TRBV12-4	TRBJ1-4	TGTGCCAGCAGTGAGGGTAGAGGTTATGAAAAACTGTTTTTT	CASSEGRGYEKLFF
-	-	TRBV4-3	TRBJ2-7	TGCGCCAGCAGCCAAGGACTAGGCGACGAGCAGTACTTC	CASSQGLGDEQYF
-	-	TRBV9	TRBJ1-2	TGTGCCAGCAGCCCGCAGGTTAATGGCTACACCTTC	CASSPQVNGYTF
-	-	TRBV20-1	TRBJ2-7	TGCAGTGCCAAGACAGAATCCTACGAGCAGTACTTC	CSAKTESYEQYF
TRBD2	many	TRBV5-1	TRBJ2-5	TGCGCCAGCAGCTTGGCTCTTTCGGCCACTAGCGGGGGAGAGACCCAGTACTTC	CASSLALSATSGGETQYF
TRBD1	-	TRBV9	TRBJ2-7	TGTGCCAGCAGCGTTGACAGGGAGAGGAGAGAGCAGTACTTC	CASSVDRERREQYF
-	-	TRBV15	TRBJ1-2	TGTGCCACCAGCAGAGATCAGTTAAATCTTAAGGGAGGCTACACCTTC	CATSRDQLNLKGGYTF
TRBD1	-	TRBV7-6	TRBJ1-1	TGTGCCAGCAGCTTAGGGATAGGGGGCGGAACTGAAGCTTTCTTT	CASSLGIGGGTEAFF
-	few	TRBV29-1	TRBJ2-1	TGCAGCGTTGTGGGAGACATCTACAATGAGCAGTTCTTC	CSVVGDIYNEQFF
TRBD2	many	TRBV5-1	TRBJ2-1	TGCGCCAGCAGCGCTAGCGGGGGCGGACAGTTCTTC	CASSASGGGQFF
TRBD1	few	TRBV20-1	TRBJ1-4	TGCAGTGCTCGGGGACAGGGGAATGAAAAACTGTTTTTT	CSARGQGNEKLFF
-	few	TRBV7-2	TRBJ2-7	TGTGCCAGCAGACGGCGATTCAGCTCCTACGAGCAGTACTTC	CASRRRFSSYEQYF
-	-	TRBV6-6	TRBJ2-7	TGTGCCAGCAGTTACGACATTTCCTACGAGCAGTACTTC	CASSYDISYEQYF
-	-	TRBV5-1	TRBJ2-7	TGCGCCAGCAGCTCTGGGTCCTTCTCCTACGAGCAGTACTTC	CASSSGSFSYEQYF
TRBD1	many	TRBV5-1	TRBJ1-1	TGCGCCAGCAGCTTGGGACAGGGTTTCACTGAAGCTTTCTTT	CASSLGQGFTEAFF
-	-	TRBV19	TRBJ1-5	TGTGCCACCACACTTCTATACAACAATCAGCCCCAGCATTTT	CATTLLYNNQPQHF
-	-	TRBV20-1	TRBJ2-4	TGCAGTGCTAGAGAGGGATCACCTCTAGCCAAAAACATTCAGTACTTC	CSAREGSPLAKNIQYF
-	-	TRBV20-1	TRBJ2-5	TGCAGTGCTCGTACCCGCCAAGAGACCCAGTACTTC	CSARTRQETQYF
-	-	TRBV12-3/TRBV12-4	TRBJ2-1	TGTGCCAGCAGCCCCCCGGGGGAGAGCTCCTACAATGAGCAGTTCTTC	CASSPPGESSYNEQFF
TRBD1	-	TRBV23-1	TRBJ2-7	TGCGCCAGCAGCATGGACAGGGTGGAGTACGAGCAGTACTTC	CASSMDRVEYEQYF
-	-	TRBV7-2	TRBJ2-3	TGTGCCAGCACCTTAGGGACAGATACGCAGTATTTT	CASTLGTDTQYF
-	many	TRBV20-1	TRBJ2-5	TGCAGTGCTAGGCCATTGGAGACCCAGTACTTC	CSARPLETQYF
TRBD1	-	TRBV10-3	TRBJ1-4	TGTGCCACCCGGGGACAGCCAACTAATGAAAAACTGTTTTTT	CATRGQPTNEKLFF
-	many	TRBV5-5	TRBJ1-2	TGTGCCAGCAGCTTACAACTATCCGGGGACTATGGCTACACCTTC	CASSLQLSGDYGYTF
TRBD1	few	TRBV7-2	TRBJ1-1	TGTGCCAGCAGCTCCGACAGGGAGTCACAAGCTTTCTTT	CASSSDRESQAFF
-	few	TRBV7-2	TRBJ2-1	TGTGTCAGTCAGAAGTACAATGAGCAGTTCTTC	CVSQKYNEQFF
TRBD1	-	TRBV27	TRBJ2-7	TGTGCCAGTAGACGGACAGGGAGCTCCTACGAGCAGTACTTC	CASRRTGSSYEQYF
TRBD1	-	TRBV7-9	TRBJ1-4	TGTGCCAGCAGCTTAGGAGCGGGACAGCATGAAAAACTGTTTTTT	CASSLGAGQHEKLFF
-	few	TRBV20-1	TRBJ2-1	TGCAGTGCAACTATCTCCTTGGGCTACAATGAGCAGTTCTTC	CSATISLGYNEQFF
-	-	TRBV6-1	TRBJ2-1	TGTGCCTCCTGCCCCCTTTCGGGCCCGGATGAGCAGTTCTTC	CASCPLSGPDEQFF
-	few	TRBV6-2/TRBV6-3	TRBJ2-3	TGTGCCAGCAGTTATCGGGCCGGGGCCCGGCGGATTGCGACAGATACGCAGTATTTT	CASSYRAGARRIATDTQYF
TRBD1	-	TRBV20-1	TRBJ1-5	TGCAGTGCTAGCGATCTTAGGGACAGATACCAGCATTTT	CSASDLRDRYQHF
TRBD1	few	TRBV20-1	TRBJ1-2	TGCAGTGCTCCCGGGACAGCTAGCGTCTTTTCACCCTATGAGAGCTACACCTTC	CSAPGTASVFSPYESYTF
TRBD2	few	TRBV6-1	TRBJ2-7	TGTGCCAGCATGGACGCGGGACTAGCGGGAGGTGAGCAGTACTTC	CASMDAGLAGGEQYF
-	-	TRBV29-1	TRBJ1-2	TGCAGCGTTGAACCGGGGACCAACTATGGCTACACCTTC	CSVEPGTNYGYTF
-	few	TRBV5-1	TRBJ2-5	TGCGCCAGCAGCTTGGCCAACAGAAGTCCTCAAGAGACCCAGTACTTC	CASSLANRSPQETQYF
-	-	TRBV20-1	TRBJ2-7	TGCAGTGCTTCTACCCCTCAGGCAGGGACCGAGCAGTACTTC	CSASTPQAGTEQYF
TRBD2	-	TRBV3-1	TRBJ2-2	TGTGCCAGCAGGACTAGCGGGGCAACCGGGGAGCTGTTTTTT	CASRTSGATGELFF
-	-	TRBV6-5	TRBJ2-1	TGTGCCAGCAGTTACTCGTACGGCAGGGGCAATGAGCAGTTCTTC	CASSYSYGRGNEQFF
-	few	TRBV10-3	TRBJ1-2	TGTGCCATCAGTGACAAAGAGGCTTACAACTATGGCTACACCTTC	CAISDKEAYNYGYTF
-	once	TRBV6-2/TRBV6-3	TRBJ2-7	TGTGCCAGCAGTTACTCTGGCGGCCTCTACGAGCAGTACTTC	CASSYSGGLYEQYF